The present entry profiles one T cell receptor beta chain with its context. The data stem from a study of blood T cells in healthy people across ages. The trim removed 2 bases at V and 2 bases at J, leaving 7 bases unmatched. From germline, CDR1 is SGHRS and CDR2 YFSETQ. The length of the CDR3 is 15 residues. The second PCR ran about 6 to 12 cycles with a sample-barcoded 5' primer and J-beta primers. TCRdb reanalysed the 5' RACE reads using MiXCR and keeps one entry per CDR3 protein. The sample lists about 1 million distinct CDR3 sequences; about 23% were seen once. These data were also reused for a study on T cells of mothers and their children. As that study records: Nobody spotted any persistent microchimeric T cell clones.

The sequence was obtained from a girl aged 2-10 years in good health. The sample taken for sequencing was blood. The gene calls are TRBV5-1 and TRBJ2-7; 7 bases match TRBD1. The CDR3 DNA is TGCGCCAGCAGCTTCGATGGGACAGCAGCCTACGAGCAGTACTTC. This gives the protein CASSFDGTAAYEQYF.